This T cell receptor beta chain was recovered during a study of cytomegalovirus exposure and HLA in healthy donors. Concerning this clone itself: Antigen: not known.

The CDR3 has 11 residues. V shed 5 bases and J shed 6 bases, with 10 bases lying between them. The germline V gene has CDR1 DFQATT and CDR2 SNEGSKA (reference sequence). Study-level findings and limits: The study recorded over 150 TCR beta chains that were cytomegalovirus-associated. According to an earlier analysis, most TCR beta V segments yielded productive rearrangements about 90% or about 30% of the time. CMV serostatus stood as the only immune exposure information on hand.

The PCR made use of 60 Vbeta and 13 Jbeta primers. Per the original methods: In a later analysis, some 10 million of tens of millions of unique beta chains occurred in at least two donors. Generated by immunoSEQ multiplex PCR, the TCRdb table keeps only in-frame clones and is missing some. V and J calls and clone size follow that table, whereas D and trimming were derived from the DNA. Of tens of thousands of clones listed, about 81% were seen once; the top ten hold roughly 7%. The sequencing sample was made of PBMCs. This sequence originates from a man under 40 in good health and CMV-seropositive. The chain employs TRBV20-1 and TRBJ1-2, with D maybe TRBD1 (5 bases). CDR3 region: CSAGHDNGYTF. The CDR3 DNA is TGCAGTGCTGGACACGACAATGGCTACACCTTC.